Listed below are T cell receptor beta chains from one sample, sequenced in a study of early stage breast cancer tumors. The protocol was immunoSEQ multiplex PCR, while the TCRdb copy is restricted to in-frame clones and leaves out a portion. The data show approximately 75,000 clones, 65% to 85% seen once. The sequenced sample was blood. The receptors stem from a person aged 40-50 years with breast cancer. The CDR3 runs from the conserved cysteine through the conserved F or W.

TRBJ1-1,TRBV14,CASSQGVSRTEAFF
TRBJ2-5,TRBV19,CASSKGVLAGEETQYF
TRBJ2-6,TRBV28,CASSFFRGPPSSGANVLTF
TRBJ2-7,TRBV7-8,CASSPNGLSYEQYF
TRBJ2-3,TRBV5-4,CASSAPTSGSTDTQYF
TRBJ2-7,TRBV28,CASRVQGRSSYEQYF
TRBJ1-1,TRBV6-1,CASTGTTGEAFF
TRBJ1-1,TRBV7-9,CASSSHRGVYEAFF
TRBJ1-1,TRBV27,CASSPQGANTEAFF
TRBJ1-1,TRBV20-1,CSARSQVEAFF
TRBJ1-3,TRBV28,CASSLGQPSGNTIYF
TRBJ2-7,TRBV9,CASSVGLAGGGSYEQYF
TRBJ2-1,TRBV11-2,CASSLAENEQFF
TRBJ2-3,TRBV9,CASRATSGRVGDTDTQYF
TRBJ2-2,TRBV15,CATSRELAGVGELFF
TRBJ1-1,TRBV15,CATSRDDFPRHAEAFF
TRBJ1-5,TRBV18,CASSPTGLSNQPQHF
TRBJ2-7,TRBV30,CAWNKKAGEYEQYF
TRBJ2-3,TRBV28,CASSSGGQSTDTQYF
TRBJ2-1,TRBV7-3,CASSKLAGGGYNEQFF
TRBJ2-2,TRBV6-5,CASSSGQIFTGELFF
TRBJ2-7,TRBV5-6,CASPLFQGSHEQYF
TRBJ2-7,TRBV28,CASTKGGIHEQYF
TRBJ1-4,TRBV30,CAWSSTGVEGEKLFF
TRBJ2-1,TRBV28,CASSLIEAGGDEQFF
TRBJ2-7,TRBV7-6,CASSLEGGTAYEQYF
TRBJ1-1,TRBV14,CASTGIQDTEAFF
TRBJ2-3,TRBV2,CASSEGFGSGTDTQYF
TRBJ1-1,TRBV19,CASSKQGGNTEAFF
TRBJ1-4,TRBV6-1,CASSEGQGAEKLFF
TRBJ2-2,TRBV30,CAWLGLGRTGELFF
TRBJ2-2,TRBV29-1,CSVLRQDNTGELFF
TRBJ2-1,TRBV28,CASSLPTDDEQFF
TRBJ2-4,TRBV28,CASSYQPKNIQYF
TRBJ2-3,TRBV5-1,CASSKYNTDTQYF
TRBJ1-2,TRBV29-1,CSVGTGRDYGYTF
TRBJ2-5,TRBV6-6,CASSYSTEGETQYF
TRBJ1-1,TRBV5-8,CASRLIQGNTEAFF
TRBJ1-5,TRBV6-5,CASSLDRAGNQPQHF
TRBJ1-2,TRBV28,CASSWTGVYGYTF
TRBJ2-2,TRBV7-3,CASSLMPGNTGELFF
TRBJ1-1,TRBV5-4,CASSSGMRSSEAFF